The 5 T cell receptor beta chains below were found in one sample sequenced in a study of blood T cells in healthy people across ages. Through a sample-barcoded 5' primer and a J-beta primer mix, a second PCR was run for roughly 7 to 11 cycles. TCRdb re-called the 5' RACE reads through MiXCR, storing one row per CDR3 protein. The repertoire holds 1,100,000 or so distinct CDR3 sequences, 45% seen once, with approximately 17% in the top ten. Source material: blood. The receptors shown here come from a woman aged 55 to 70 in good health.

This sequence joins TRBV20-1 and TRBJ1-5; D unresolved. Germline CDR1 DFQATT, CDR2 SNEGSKA (reference sequence). V lost 5 bases and J 6 bases, leaving 23 bases between the germline ends. The CDR3 is 16 amino acids. This CDR3 reads CSASTRGGFSGQPQHF. CDR3 nucleotides: TGCAGTGCTTCCACACGAGGAGGGTTTAGTGGTCAGCCCCAGCATTTT.

This clonotype has just a few counts. The chain is built from TRBV25-1 and TRBJ2-5; D is possibly TRBD2 (7 bases). Gene TRBJ2-7 matches the end of the DNA better, so the J call may be wrong. Germline V gene sequence: CDR1 MGHDK, CDR2 SYGVNS. The CDR3 extends over 14 amino acids. In nucleotides, the CDR3 is TGTGCCAGCAGTGCGGGGGGCAATCAAGACGAGCAGTACTTC. Protein: CASSAGGNQDEQYF.

This clonotype was seen only a few times. The chain uses TRBV7-9 and TRBJ2-3; 7 bases match TRBD1. The V segment lost 3 bases and the J segment 2 bases; nucleotides outside the gene matches: 5. The germline V gene encodes CDR1 SEHNR and CDR2 FQNEAQ (reference sequence). The CDR3 contains 15 residues. The CDR3, as DNA: TGTGCCAGCAGCTTGGCCGACAGGGACACAGATACGCAGTATTTT. Translating gives CASSLADRDTDTQYF.

CDR3 nucleotides: TGTGCCAGCAGCTTGAAGGGTGTCGGCCCCCAGCATTTT. Protein: CASSLKGVGPQHF. The V and J genes are TRBV5-6 and TRBJ1-5; D unresolved. The CDR3 sequence is 13 residues long. Germline V gives CDR1 SGHDT, CDR2 YYEEEE. V dropped 1 base and J dropped 10 bases, with 12 bases sitting between them.

This clonotype was seen a handful of times. The chain uses TRBV13 and TRBJ2-4; D is ambiguous. The ends were cut back, 5 bases at V and 0 bases at J, with 11 bases in the middle. Germline-derived CDR1 and CDR2 are PRHDT and FYEKMQ (reference sequence). The CDR3 extends over 15 amino acids. CDR3 DNA: TGTGCCAGCAGCCCCCGTAGTCTAGCCAAAAACATTCAGTACTTC. It codes for CASSPRSLAKNIQYF. Drawing the rest from reference TRBV13 and TRBJ2-4, the complete variable domain is AAGVIQSPRHLIKEKRETATLKCYPIPRHDTVYWYQQGPGQDPQFLISFYEKMQSDKGSIPDRFSAQQFSDYHSELNMSSLELGDSALYFCASSPRSLAKNIQYFGAGTRLSVL.